This T cell receptor (beta chain) comes out of a study of blood T cell repertoires in COVID-19. Whole-study context: The origin of the acute and convalescent COVID-19 samples was the United States, Italy and Spain. Sources were T cells, B-cell-depleted T cells, or PBMCs; the material itself was cDNA or gDNA.

This clone was picked up a small number of times. There are 14 residues in the CDR3. CDR1 KGHSH and CDR2 LQKENI come from the germline V gene. V was cut by 3 bases and J by 3 bases, with 11 bases left in between. Source study methods: Nucleated cell number was recorded as an estimate derived from reference gene primer amplification. TCRdb's table, derived via immunoSEQ multiplex PCR, lists solely in-frame clones and lacks some. V and J calls and clone size follow that table, whereas D and trimming were derived from the DNA. The sample records about 100,000 clones, nearly 90% being singletons. The clonotype was recovered from a woman over 75 with acute or convalescent COVID-19. Sequenced: peripheral blood. The chain uses TRBV18 and TRBJ1-1; the D gene is possibly TRBD1 (5 bases). The CDR3 reads CASSPGKGDTEAFF. Here the CDR3 DNA reads TGTGCCAGCTCACCGGGGAAAGGGGACACTGAAGCTTTCTTT.